This T cell receptor (beta chain) came from a study of beta chain features in type 1 diabetes. Germline CDR1 LNHNV, CDR2 YYDKDF (reference sequence). V lost 5 bases to trimming and J lost 3 bases, with 10 bases between them. The CDR3 runs 13 residues. Study-level points and caveats: In every one of the four CD4+ subsets, TCRB CDR3s were moderately but significantly shorter in Type 1 diabetes patients. The similarity of naive, central memory and Treg TCRB repertoires appeared greater among patients than among healthy donors. A possible short-template PCR bias applies equally to patients and controls.

Every donor provided one heparinised blood draw, which averaged around 110 mL. CD4+ cells of the naive, central memory, regulatory and stem cell-like memory types were sorted via CD45RO/CCR7/CD25/CD127/CD95/CD27. Turning to this clone: What it binds is not known.

The entirety of the isolated RNA underwent reverse transcription, so expressed TCRB transcripts were sequenced. Method: immunoSEQ multiplex PCR; TCRdb's copy keeps in-frame clones and lacks some. Of 550,000 to 850,000 clones in the sample, roughly 12% were seen once. The sequence came from a man aged 18 to 30 with type 1 diabetes. Sequenced sample: naive CD4+ T cells from blood. V usage is TRBV15 and J usage is TRBJ1-1; D not certain. DNA of the CDR3: TGTGCCACCAGCCTGCCGGGCTACACTGAAGCTTTCTTT. This sequence encodes CATSLPGYTEAFF.